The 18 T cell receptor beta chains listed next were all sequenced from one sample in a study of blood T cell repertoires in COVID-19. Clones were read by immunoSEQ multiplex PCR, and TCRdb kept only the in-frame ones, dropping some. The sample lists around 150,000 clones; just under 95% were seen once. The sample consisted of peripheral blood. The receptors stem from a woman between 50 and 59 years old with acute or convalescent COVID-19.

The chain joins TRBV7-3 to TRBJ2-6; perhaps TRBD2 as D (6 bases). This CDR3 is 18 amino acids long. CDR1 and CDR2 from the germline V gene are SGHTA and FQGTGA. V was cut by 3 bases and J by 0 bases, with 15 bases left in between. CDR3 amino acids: CASSFGSGLSSGANVLTF. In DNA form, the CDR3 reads TGTGCCAGCAGCTTTGGATCGGGACTGAGCTCTGGGGCCAACGTCCTGACTTTC.

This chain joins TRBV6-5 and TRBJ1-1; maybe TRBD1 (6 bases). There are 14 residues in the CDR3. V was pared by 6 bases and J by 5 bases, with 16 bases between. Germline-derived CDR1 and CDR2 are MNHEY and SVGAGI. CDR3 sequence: CASSPTGLWTEAFF. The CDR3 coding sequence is TGTGCCAGCAGCCCCACAGGGCTGTGGACTGAAGCTTTCTTT.

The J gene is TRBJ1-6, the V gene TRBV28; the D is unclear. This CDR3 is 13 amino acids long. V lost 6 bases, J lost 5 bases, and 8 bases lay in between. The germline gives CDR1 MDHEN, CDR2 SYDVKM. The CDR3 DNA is TGTGCCAGCAGCCGGGTTAATAATTCACCCCTCCACTTT. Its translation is CASSRVNNSPLHF.

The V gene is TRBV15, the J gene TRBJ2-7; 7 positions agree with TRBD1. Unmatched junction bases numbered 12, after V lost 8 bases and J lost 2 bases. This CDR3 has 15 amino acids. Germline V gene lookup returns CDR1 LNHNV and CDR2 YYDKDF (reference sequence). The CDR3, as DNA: TGTGCCACCGGGGTGGACAGGATAAGGCCCTACGAGCAGTACTTC. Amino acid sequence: CATGVDRIRPYEQYF. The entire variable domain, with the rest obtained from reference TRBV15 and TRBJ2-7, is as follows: DAMVIQNPRYQVTQFGKPVTLSCSQTLNHNVMYWYQQKSSQAPKLLFHYYDKDFNNEADTPDNFQSRRPNTSFCFLDIRSPGLGDTAMYLCATGVDRIRPYEQYFGPGTRLTVT.

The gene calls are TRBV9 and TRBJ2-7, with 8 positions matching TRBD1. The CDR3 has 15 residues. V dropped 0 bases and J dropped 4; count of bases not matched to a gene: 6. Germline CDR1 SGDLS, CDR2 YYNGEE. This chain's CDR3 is CASSVAGQGQYEQYF. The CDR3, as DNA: TGTGCCAGCAGCGTAGCCGGACAGGGACAGTACGAGCAGTACTTC.

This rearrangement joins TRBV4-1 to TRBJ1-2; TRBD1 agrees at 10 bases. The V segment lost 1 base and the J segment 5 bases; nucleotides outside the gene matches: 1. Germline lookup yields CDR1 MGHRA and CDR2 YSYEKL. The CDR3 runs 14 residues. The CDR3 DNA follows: TGCGCCAGCAGCCAAGCGGACAGGGGGTATGGCTACACCTTC. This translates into CASSQADRGYGYTF.

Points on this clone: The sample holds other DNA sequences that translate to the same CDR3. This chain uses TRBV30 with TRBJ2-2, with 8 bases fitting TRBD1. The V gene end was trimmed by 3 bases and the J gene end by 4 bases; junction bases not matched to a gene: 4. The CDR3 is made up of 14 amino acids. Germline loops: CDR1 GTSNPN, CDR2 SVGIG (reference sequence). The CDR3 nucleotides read TGTGCCTGGAGGCAGGGGGCTGGCACCGGGGAGCTGTTTTTT. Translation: CAWRQGAGTGELFF.

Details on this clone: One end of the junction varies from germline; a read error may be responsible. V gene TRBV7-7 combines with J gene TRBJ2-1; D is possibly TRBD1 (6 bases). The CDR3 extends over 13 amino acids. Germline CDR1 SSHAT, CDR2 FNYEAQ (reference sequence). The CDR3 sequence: CASSQGPDNEQFF. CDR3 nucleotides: TGTGCTAGCAGCCAGGGGCCCGACAATGAGCAGTTCTTC.

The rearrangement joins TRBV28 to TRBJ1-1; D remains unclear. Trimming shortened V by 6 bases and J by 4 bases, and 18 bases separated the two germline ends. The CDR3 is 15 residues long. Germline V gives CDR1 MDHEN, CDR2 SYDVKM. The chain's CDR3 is CASSGQMLVSTEAFF. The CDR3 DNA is TGTGCCAGCAGCGGTCAAATGTTGGTTTCCACTGAAGCTTTCTTT.

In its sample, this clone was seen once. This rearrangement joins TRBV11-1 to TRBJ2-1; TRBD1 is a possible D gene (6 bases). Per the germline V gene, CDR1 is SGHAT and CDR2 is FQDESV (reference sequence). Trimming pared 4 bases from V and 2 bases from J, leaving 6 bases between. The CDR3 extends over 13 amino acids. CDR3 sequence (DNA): TGTGCCAGCAGCTGGGACACCTACAATGAGCAGTTCTTC. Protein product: CASSWDTYNEQFF.

In DNA form, the CDR3 reads TGCGCCAGCAGCCAAGACGGACTGGGCAATCAGCCCCAGCATTTT. Its protein is CASSQDGLGNQPQHF. The chain employs TRBV4-3 and TRBJ1-5; D unresolved. Trimming left V 0 bases short and J 2 bases short, with 8 bases between. The germline CDR1 and CDR2 sequences are LGHNA and YSLEER. The CDR3 is 15 residues long.

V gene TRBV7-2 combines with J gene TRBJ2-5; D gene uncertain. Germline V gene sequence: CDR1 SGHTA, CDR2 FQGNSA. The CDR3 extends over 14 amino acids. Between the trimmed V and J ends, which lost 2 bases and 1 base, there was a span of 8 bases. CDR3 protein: CASSLITIQETQYF. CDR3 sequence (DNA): TGTGCCAGCAGCTTAATCACTATCCAAGAGACCCAGTACTTC.

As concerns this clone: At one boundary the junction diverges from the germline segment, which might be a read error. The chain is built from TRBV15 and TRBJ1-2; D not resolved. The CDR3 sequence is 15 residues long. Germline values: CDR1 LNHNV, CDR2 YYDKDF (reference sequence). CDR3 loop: CATSRGLEAFYDYTF. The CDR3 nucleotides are TGTGCCACCAGCAGGGGATTGGAGGCCTTCTATGACTACACCTTC.

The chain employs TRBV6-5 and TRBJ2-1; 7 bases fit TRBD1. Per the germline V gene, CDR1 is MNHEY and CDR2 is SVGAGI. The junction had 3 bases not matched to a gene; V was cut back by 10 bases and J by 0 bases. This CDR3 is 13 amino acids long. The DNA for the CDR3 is TGTGCCACACGACAGGGCTCCTACAATGAGCAGTTCTTC. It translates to CATRQGSYNEQFF.

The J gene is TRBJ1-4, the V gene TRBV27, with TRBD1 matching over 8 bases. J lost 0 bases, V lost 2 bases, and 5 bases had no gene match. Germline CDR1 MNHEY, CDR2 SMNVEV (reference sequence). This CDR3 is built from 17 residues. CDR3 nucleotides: TGTGCCAGCAGTTTACCGCAGACAGGGGCAACTAATGAAAAACTGTTTTTT. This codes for CASSLPQTGATNEKLFF.

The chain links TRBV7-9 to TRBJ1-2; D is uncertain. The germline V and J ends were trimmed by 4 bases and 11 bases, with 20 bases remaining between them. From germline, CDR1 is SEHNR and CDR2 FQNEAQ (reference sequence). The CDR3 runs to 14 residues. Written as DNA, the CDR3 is TGTGCCAGCAGCTCCACCAGCCTCGGAAAAGCGTACACCTTC. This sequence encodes CASSSTSLGKAYTF. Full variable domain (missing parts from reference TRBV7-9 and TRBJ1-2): DTGVSQNPRHKITKRGQNVTFRCDPISEHNRLYWYRQTLGQGPEFLTYFQNEAQLEKSRLLSDRFSAERPKGSFSTLEIQRTEQGDSAMYLCASSSTSLGKAYTFGSGTRLTVV.

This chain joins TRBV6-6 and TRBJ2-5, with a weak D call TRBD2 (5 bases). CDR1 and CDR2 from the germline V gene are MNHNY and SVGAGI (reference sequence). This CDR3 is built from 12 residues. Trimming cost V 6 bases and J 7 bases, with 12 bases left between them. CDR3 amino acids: CASSPTGGTQYF. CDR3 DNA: TGTGCCAGCAGCCCCACCGGAGGGACCCAGTACTTC.

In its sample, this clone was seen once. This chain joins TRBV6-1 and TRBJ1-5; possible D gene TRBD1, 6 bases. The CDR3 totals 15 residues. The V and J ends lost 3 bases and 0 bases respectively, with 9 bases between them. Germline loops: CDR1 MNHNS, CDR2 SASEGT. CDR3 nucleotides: TGTGCCAGCAGTGATGGACAGCTTAGCAATCAGCCCCAGCATTTT. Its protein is CASSDGQLSNQPQHF.